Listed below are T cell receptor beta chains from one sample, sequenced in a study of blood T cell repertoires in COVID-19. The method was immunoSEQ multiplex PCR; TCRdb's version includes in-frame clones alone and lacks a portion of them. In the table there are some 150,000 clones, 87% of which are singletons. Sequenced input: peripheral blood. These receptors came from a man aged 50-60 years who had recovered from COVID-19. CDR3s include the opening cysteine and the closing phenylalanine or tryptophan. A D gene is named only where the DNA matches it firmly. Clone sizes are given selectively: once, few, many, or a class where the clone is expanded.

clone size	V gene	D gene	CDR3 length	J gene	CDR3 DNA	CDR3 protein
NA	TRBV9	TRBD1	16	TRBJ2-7	TGTGCCAGCAGCGTAGAAGGTACAGGGGAAAACTACGAGCAGTACTTC	CASSVEGTGENYEQYF
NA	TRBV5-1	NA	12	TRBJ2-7	TGCGCCAGCAGAGACACGTTCTACGAGCAGTACTTC	CASRDTFYEQYF
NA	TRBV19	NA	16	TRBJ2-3	TGTGCCAGTAGTATTTTTTCTGGCAGTAGCACAGATACGCAGTATTTT	CASSIFSGSSTDTQYF
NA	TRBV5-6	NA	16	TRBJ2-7	TGTGCCAGCAGCTTAGGGGGGGCAGGAGGGGCCTACGAGCAGTACTTC	CASSLGGAGGAYEQYF
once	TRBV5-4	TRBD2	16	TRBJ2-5	TGTGCCAGCAGCGCAGGACTAGCGGGGGGCCAAGAGACCCAGTACTTC	CASSAGLAGGQETQYF
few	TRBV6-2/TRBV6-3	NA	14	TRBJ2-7	TGTGCCAGCAGTTACTGGCAGGGAACCTACGAGCAGTACTTC	CASSYWQGTYEQYF
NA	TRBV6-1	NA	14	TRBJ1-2	TGTGCCAGCAGTGAATATCCGGAGGAGCAGGGCTACACCTTC	CASSEYPEEQGYTF
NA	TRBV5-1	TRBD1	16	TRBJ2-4	TGCGCCAGCAGCTTAAGTCCAGGGGGAGTCAAAAACATTCAGTACTTC	CASSLSPGGVKNIQYF
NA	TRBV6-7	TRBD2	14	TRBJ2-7	TGTGCCAGCAGTACTAGCGGGGGGTTTGAGGAGCAGTACTTC	CASSTSGGFEEQYF
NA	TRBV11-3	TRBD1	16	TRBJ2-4	TGTGCCAGCAGCTTAGGGACAGGGAAGGCCAAAAACATTCAGTACTTC	CASSLGTGKAKNIQYF
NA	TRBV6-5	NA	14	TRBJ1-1	TGTGCCAGCAGTTACTTGGGTGGAGGCGGTGAAGCTTTCTTT	CASSYLGGGGEAFF
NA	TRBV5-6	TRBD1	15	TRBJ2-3	TGTGCCAGCAGCGTCAGGGGGTATGGCCCAGATACGCAGTATTTT	CASSVRGYGPDTQYF
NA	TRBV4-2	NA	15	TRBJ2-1	TGTGCCAGCAGGGAGGGGGCGGGGGGTTCCGATGAGCAGTTCTTC	CASREGAGGSDEQFF
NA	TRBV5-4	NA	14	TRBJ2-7	TGTGCCAGCAGCCCCGGGACATACTCCTACGAGCAGTACTTC	CASSPGTYSYEQYF
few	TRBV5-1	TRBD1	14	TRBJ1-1	TGCGCCAGCAGCTTGGCCTCAGGGGGGACTGAAGCTTTCTTT	CASSLASGGTEAFF
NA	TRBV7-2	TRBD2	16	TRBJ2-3	TGTGCCAGCAGGTTTACTAGCGGGGGGGCCACAGATACGCAGTATTTT	CASRFTSGGATDTQYF
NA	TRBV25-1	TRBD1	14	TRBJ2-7	TGTGCCAGCAGTGAAGACAGGGGGCCCTACGAGCAGTACTTC	CASSEDRGPYEQYF
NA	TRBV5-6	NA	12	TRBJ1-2	TGTGCCAGCAGCATCGGGGGTTATGGCTACACCTTC	CASSIGGYGYTF
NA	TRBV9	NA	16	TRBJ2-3	TGTGCCAGCAGCTCTAGCTGGCTTTCTAGCACAGATACGCAGTATTTT	CASSSSWLSSTDTQYF
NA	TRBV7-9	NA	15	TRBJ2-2	TGTGCCAGCAGCTTAGCAATAGGGGACACCGGGGAGCTGTTTTTT	CASSLAIGDTGELFF
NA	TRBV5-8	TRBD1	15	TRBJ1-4	TGTGCCAGCAGCATCCAGGGGGCGACTAATGAAAAACTGTTTTTT	CASSIQGATNEKLFF
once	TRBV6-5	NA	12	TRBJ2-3	TGTGCCAGCGGACAGTTACCAGATACGCAGTATTTT	CASGQLPDTQYF
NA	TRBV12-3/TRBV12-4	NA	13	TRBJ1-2	TGTGCCAGCAGTTCGACAGTTAACTATGGCTACACCTTC	CASSSTVNYGYTF
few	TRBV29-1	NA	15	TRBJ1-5	TGCAGCGTTGAAGTTGGGGGGGCTGGCAATCAGCCCCAGCATTTT	CSVEVGGAGNQPQHF
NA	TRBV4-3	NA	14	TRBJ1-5	TGCGCCAGCAGCCAAGATATGGGGCCTGGGCCCCAGCATTTT	CASSQDMGPGPQHF
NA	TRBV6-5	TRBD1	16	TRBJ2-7	TGTGCCAGCAGTTACGGACAGGGGCCGAACTCCTACGAGCAGTACTTC	CASSYGQGPNSYEQYF
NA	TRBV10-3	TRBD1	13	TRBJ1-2	TGTGCCATCAATCGACAGGGAAGCTATGGCTACACCTTC	CAINRQGSYGYTF
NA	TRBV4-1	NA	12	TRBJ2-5	TGCGCCAGCAGCGCCCAGCAAGAGACCCAGTACTTC	CASSAQQETQYF
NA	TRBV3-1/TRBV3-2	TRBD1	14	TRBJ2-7	TGTGCCAGCAGCCCTGGGACAGGGAGTGGTGAGCAGTACTTC	CASSPGTGSGEQYF
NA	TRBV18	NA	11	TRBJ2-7	TGTGCCAGCTCACCGGGACAAGAGCAGTACTTC	CASSPGQEQYF
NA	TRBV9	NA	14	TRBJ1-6	TGTGCCAGCAGCGTGCGGAGAGATAATTCACCCCTCCACTTT	CASSVRRDNSPLHF
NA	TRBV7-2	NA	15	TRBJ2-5	TGTGCCAGCAGCTTAACCCCCGGGGTACAAGAGACCCAGTACTTC	CASSLTPGVQETQYF
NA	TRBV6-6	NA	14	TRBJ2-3	TGTGCCAGCAGTTACTCTGGCCTCCCAGATACGCAGTATTTT	CASSYSGLPDTQYF
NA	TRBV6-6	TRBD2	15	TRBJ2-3	TGTGCCAGCAGACGACTAGCGGGGGGCACAGATACGCAGTATTTT	CASRRLAGGTDTQYF
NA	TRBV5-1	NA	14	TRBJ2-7	TGCGCCAGCAGCCCGGCGGGGCATGTAAACGAGCAGTACTTC	CASSPAGHVNEQYF
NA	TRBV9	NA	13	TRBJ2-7	TGTGCCAGCAGCGCAACACAGGACGGGGAGCAGTACTTC	CASSATQDGEQYF
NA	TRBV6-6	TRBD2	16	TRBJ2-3	TGTGCCAGCGTGGGACTAGCGGGGGAAGGCACAGATACGCAGTATTTT	CASVGLAGEGTDTQYF
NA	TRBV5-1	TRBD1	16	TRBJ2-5	TGCGCCAGCAGCTCTGGAGGGACAGGGGCGCAAGAGACCCAGTACTTC	CASSSGGTGAQETQYF
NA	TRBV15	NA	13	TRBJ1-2	TGTGCCACCAGCAGATCCGAGGGCGGTGGCTACACCTTC	CATSRSEGGGYTF
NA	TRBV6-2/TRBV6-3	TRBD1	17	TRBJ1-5	TGTGCCAGCAGTTTAGACAGGGTGGGTATCAGCAATCAGCCCCAGCATTTT	CASSLDRVGISNQPQHF
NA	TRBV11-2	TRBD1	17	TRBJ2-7	TGTGCCAGCAGCTTAGGGACGGGACAGGGGCCAACCTACGAGCAGTACTTC	CASSLGTGQGPTYEQYF
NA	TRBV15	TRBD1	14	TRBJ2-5	TGTGCCACCAGCAGAGGGGGACAGCAAGAGACCCAGTACTTC	CATSRGGQQETQYF
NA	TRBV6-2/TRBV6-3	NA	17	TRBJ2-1	TGTGCCAGCAGTTACATCGCCGGACTTAACTCCTACAATGAGCAGTTCTTC	CASSYIAGLNSYNEQFF
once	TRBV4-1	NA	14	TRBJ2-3	TGCGCCAGCAGCCAAACGGGGGGCACAGATACGCAGTATTTT	CASSQTGGTDTQYF
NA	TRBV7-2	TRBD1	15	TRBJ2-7	TGTGCCAGCAGCTTAACAGGGGCAGGGGATAGGGAGCAGTACTTC	CASSLTGAGDREQYF
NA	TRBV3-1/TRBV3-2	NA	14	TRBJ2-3	TGTGCCAGCAGCCAAGAGGTAGTTGCGAATACGCAGTATTTT	CASSQEVVANTQYF
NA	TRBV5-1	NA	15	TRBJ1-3	TGCGCCAGCAGCTTGGGAGGCCCCTCTGGAAACACCATATATTTT	CASSLGGPSGNTIYF
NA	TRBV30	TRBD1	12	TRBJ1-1	TGTGCCTGGGACAGGGTGAACACTGAAGCTTTCTTT	CAWDRVNTEAFF
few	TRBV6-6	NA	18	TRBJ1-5	TGTGCCAGCAGTCTAACCAGGACTTACCTAGATAGCAATCAGCCCCAGCATTTT	CASSLTRTYLDSNQPQHF
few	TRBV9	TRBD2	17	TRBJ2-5	TGTGCCAGCAGCGTAGGTCGTAGCGGGGGAACTCAAGAGACCCAGTACTTC	CASSVGRSGGTQETQYF
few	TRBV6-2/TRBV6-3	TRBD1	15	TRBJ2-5	TGTGCCAGCAGTTTAACCGGGACAGGGCGGGAGACCCAGTACTTC	CASSLTGTGRETQYF
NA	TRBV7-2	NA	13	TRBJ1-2	TGTGCCAGCAGCTTAGACAGTTCCTATGGCTACACCTTC	CASSLDSSYGYTF
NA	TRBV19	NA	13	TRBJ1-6	TGTGCCAGTAGTCCACAGGGTAATTCACCCCTCCACTTT	CASSPQGNSPLHF
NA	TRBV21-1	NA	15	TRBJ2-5	TGTGCCAGCAGTTCAAGCGGGGGGGCCGGAGAGACCCAGTACTTC	CASSSSGGAGETQYF
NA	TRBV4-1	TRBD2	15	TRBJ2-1	TGCGCCAGCAGCCAAGGGGGGGGCTCCTACAATGAGCAGTTCTTC	CASSQGGGSYNEQFF